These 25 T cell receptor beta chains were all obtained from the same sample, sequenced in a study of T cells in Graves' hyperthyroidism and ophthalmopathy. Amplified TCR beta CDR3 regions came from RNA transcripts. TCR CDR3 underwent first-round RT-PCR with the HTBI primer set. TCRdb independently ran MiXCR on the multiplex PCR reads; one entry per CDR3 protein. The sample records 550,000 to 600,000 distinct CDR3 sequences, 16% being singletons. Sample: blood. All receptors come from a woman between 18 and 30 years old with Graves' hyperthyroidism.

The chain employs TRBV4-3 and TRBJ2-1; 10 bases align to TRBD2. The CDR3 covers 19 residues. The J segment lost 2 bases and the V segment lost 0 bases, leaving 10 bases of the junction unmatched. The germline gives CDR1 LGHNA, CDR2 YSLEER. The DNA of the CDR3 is TGCGCCAGCAGCCAAGATATGAGCGGGGGGGTAGGGACCTACAATGAGCAGTTCTTC. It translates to CASSQDMSGGVGTYNEQFF.

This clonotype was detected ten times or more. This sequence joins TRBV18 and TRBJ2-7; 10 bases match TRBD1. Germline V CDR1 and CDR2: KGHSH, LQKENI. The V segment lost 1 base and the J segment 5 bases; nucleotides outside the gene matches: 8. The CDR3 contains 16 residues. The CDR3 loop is CASSPLWDRGRDEQYF. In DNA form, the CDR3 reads TGTGCCAGCTCACCACTCTGGGACAGGGGTAGAGACGAGCAGTACTTC.

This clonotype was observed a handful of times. CDR3 sequence: CASSFEDGNSPLHF. The DNA of the CDR3 is TGTGCCAGCAGCTTTGAGGATGGTAATTCACCCCTCCACTTT. The chain links TRBV13 to TRBJ1-6; D is uncertain. In germline, CDR1 is PRHDT, CDR2 FYEKMQ (reference sequence). This CDR3 has 14 residues. The ends were cut back, 3 bases at V and 6 bases at J, with 9 bases in the middle.

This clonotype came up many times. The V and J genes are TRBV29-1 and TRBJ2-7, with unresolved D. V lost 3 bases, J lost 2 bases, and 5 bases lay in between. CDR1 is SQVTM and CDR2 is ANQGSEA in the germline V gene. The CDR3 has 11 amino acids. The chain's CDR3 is CSVEDPYEQYF. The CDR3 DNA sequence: TGCAGCGTTGAGGATCCCTACGAGCAGTACTTC.

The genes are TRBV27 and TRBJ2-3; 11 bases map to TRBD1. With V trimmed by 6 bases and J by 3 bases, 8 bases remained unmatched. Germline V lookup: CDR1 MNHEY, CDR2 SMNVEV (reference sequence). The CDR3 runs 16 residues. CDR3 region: CASRLGDRGFTDTQYF. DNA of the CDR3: TGTGCCAGCAGGCTGGGGGACAGGGGGTTTACAGATACGCAGTATTTT.

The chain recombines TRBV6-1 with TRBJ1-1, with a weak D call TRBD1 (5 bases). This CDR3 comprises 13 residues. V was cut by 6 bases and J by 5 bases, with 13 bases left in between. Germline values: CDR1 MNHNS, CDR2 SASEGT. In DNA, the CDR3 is TGTGCCAGCAGAGTCCGGGGGGATACTGAAGCTTTCTTT. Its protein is CASRVRGDTEAFF.

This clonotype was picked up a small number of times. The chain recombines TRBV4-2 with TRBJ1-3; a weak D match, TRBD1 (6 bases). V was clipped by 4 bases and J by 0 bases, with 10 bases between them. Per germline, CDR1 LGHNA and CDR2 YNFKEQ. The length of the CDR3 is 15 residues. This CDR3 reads CASSPQDSSGNTIYF. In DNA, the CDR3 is TGTGCCAGCAGCCCCCAGGACAGCTCTGGAAACACCATATATTTT.

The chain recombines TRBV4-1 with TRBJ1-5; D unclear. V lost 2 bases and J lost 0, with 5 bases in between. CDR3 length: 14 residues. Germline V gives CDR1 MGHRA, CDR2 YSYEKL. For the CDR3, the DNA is TGCGCCAGCAGCCAACAAAATAGCAATCAGCCCCAGCATTTT. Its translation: CASSQQNSNQPQHF.

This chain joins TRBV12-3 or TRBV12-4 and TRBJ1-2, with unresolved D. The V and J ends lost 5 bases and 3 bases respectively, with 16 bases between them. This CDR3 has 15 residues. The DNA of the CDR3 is TGTGCCAGCAGTCCCTATAGGATACGCGACTATGGCTACACCTTC. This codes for CASSPYRIRDYGYTF.

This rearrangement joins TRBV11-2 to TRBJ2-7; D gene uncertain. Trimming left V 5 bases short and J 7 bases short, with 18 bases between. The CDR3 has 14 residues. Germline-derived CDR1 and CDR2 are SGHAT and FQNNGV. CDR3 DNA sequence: TGTGCCAGCAGCCCTCTCTACAGCGCGCTTGAGCAGTACTTC. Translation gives CASSPLYSALEQYF. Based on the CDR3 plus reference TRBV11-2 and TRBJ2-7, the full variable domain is EAGVAQSPRYKIIEKRQSVAFWCNPISGHATLYWYQQILGQGPKLLIQFQNNGVVDDSQLPKDRFSAERLKGVDSTLKIQPAKLEDSAVYLCASSPLYSALEQYFGPGTRLTVT.

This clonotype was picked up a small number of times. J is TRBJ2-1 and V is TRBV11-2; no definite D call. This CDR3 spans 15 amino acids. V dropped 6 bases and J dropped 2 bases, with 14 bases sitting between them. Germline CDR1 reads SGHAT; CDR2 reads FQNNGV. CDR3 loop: CASRSDLSPYNEQFF. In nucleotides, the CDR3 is TGTGCCAGCAGATCAGACCTTAGCCCCTACAATGAGCAGTTCTTC. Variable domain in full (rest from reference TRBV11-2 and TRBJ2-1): EAGVAQSPRYKIIEKRQSVAFWCNPISGHATLYWYQQILGQGPKLLIQFQNNGVVDDSQLPKDRFSAERLKGVDSTLKIQPAKLEDSAVYLCASRSDLSPYNEQFFGPGTRLTVL.

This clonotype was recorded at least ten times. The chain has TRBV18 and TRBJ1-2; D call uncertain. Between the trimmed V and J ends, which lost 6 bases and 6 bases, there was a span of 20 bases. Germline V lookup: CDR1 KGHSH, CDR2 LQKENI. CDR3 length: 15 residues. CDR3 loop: CASSPERAAGHGYTF. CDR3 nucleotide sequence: TGTGCCAGCTCCCCGGAGAGGGCGGCCGGCCATGGCTACACCTTC.

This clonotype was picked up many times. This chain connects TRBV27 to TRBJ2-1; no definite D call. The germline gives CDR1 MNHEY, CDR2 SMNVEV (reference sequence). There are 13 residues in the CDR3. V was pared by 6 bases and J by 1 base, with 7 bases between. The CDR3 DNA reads TGTGCCAGCAGCCGAAAATCCTACAATGAGCAGTTCTTC. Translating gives CASSRKSYNEQFF.

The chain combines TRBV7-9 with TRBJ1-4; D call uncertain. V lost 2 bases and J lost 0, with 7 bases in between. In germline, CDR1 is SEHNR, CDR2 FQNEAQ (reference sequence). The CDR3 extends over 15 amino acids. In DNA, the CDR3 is TGTGCCAGCAGCTTAATGGAAGCAACTAATGAAAAACTGTTTTTT. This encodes CASSLMEATNEKLFF.

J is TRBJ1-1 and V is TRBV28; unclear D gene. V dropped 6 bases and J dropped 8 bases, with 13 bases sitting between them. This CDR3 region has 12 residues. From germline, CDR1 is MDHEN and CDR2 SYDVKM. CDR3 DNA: TGTGCCAGCAGCCAGATACCCTCGGAAGCTTTCTTT. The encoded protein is CASSQIPSEAFF.

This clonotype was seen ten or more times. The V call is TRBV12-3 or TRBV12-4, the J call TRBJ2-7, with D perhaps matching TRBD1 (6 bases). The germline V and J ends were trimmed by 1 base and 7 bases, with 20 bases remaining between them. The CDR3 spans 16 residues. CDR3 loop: CASSLGPGVYQGEQYF. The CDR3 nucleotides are TGTGCCAGCAGTTTAGGGCCGGGCGTCTACCAGGGGGAGCAGTACTTC.

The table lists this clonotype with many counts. The CDR3 DNA is TGTGCCAGCTCGGGACTAGCCCTATCAATTCAGTACTTC. It encodes CASSGLALSIQYF. The chain couples TRBV6-1 to TRBJ2-4; TRBD2 agrees at 9 bases. V shed 8 bases, J shed 10 bases, and the junction held 9 bases outside the gene matches. The CDR3 length is 13 residues. The germline V gene encodes CDR1 MNHNS and CDR2 SASEGT.

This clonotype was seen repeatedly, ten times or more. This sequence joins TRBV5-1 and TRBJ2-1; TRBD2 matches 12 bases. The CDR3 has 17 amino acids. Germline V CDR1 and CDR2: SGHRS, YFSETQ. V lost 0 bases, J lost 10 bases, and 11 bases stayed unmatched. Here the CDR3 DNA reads TGCGCCAGCAGCTTGGATCCTAGCGGGAGGGCCAGCAGCGAGCAGTTCTTC. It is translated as CASSLDPSGRASSEQFF.

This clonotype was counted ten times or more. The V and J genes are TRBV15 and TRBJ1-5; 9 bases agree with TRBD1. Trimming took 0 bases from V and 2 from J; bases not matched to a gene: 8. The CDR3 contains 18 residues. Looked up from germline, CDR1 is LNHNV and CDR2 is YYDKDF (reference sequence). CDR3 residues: CATSRDLPGQGRNQPQHF. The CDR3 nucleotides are TGTGCCACCAGCAGAGATCTCCCGGGACAGGGACGCAATCAGCCCCAGCATTTT. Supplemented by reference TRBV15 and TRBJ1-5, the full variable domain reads DAMVIQNPRYQVTQFGKPVTLSCSQTLNHNVMYWYQQKSSQAPKLLFHYYDKDFNNEADTPDNFQSRRPNTSFCFLDIRSPGLGDTAMYLCATSRDLPGQGRNQPQHFGDGTRLSIL.

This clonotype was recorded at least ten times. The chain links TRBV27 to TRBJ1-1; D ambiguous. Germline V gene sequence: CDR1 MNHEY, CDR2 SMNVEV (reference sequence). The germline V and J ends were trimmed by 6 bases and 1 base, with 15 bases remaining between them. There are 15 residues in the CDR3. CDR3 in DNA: TGTGCCAGCAGGGACCTCGGCAGAACGAACACTGAAGCTTTCTTT. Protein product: CASRDLGRTNTEAFF.

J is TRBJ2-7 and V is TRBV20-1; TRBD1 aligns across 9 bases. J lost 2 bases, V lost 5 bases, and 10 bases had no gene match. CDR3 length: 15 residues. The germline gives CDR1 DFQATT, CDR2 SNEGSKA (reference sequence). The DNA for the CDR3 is TGCAGTGCTGTCCACAGGGGGCAAGGGGCCTACGAGCAGTACTTC. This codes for CSAVHRGQGAYEQYF.

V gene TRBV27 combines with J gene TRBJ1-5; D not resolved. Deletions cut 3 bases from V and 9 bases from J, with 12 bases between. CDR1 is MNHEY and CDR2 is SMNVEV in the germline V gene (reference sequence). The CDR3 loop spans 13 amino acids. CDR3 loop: CASSFGPVGPQHF. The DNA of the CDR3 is TGTGCCAGCAGTTTTGGGCCCGTGGGGCCCCAGCATTTT.

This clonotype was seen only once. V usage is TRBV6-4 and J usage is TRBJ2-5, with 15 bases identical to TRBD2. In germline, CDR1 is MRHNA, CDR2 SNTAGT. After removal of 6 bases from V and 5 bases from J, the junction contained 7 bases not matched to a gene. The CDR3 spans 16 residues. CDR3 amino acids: CASRDGLAGGLETQYF. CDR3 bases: TGTGCCAGCAGGGATGGACTAGCGGGGGGGCTGGAGACCCAGTACTTC.

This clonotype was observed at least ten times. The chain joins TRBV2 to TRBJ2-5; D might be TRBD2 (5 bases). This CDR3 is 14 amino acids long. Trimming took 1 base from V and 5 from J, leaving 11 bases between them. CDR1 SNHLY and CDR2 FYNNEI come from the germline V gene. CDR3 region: CASSEDLGNETQYF. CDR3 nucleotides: TGTGCCAGCAGTGAAGACCTCGGGAACGAGACCCAGTACTTC.

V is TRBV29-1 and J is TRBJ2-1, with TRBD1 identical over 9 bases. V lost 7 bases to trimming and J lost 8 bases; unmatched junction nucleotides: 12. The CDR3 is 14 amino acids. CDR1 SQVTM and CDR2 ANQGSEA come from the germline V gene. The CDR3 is CSGDDRTGGDEQFF. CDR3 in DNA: TGCAGCGGCGATGACCGAACAGGGGGCGATGAGCAGTTCTTC.